These 29 T cell receptor beta chains were sequenced from one sample in a study of identical twins. TCRdb used MiXCR to reprocess the 5' RACE reads, holding one entry per CDR3 protein. Of hundreds of thousands of distinct CDR3 sequences in the sample, around 5.7% were seen once. The sample taken for sequencing was naive T cells sorted from blood. These receptors were collected from a man between 18 and 35 years old in good health.

There are a few counts of this clonotype. The rearrangement uses TRBV28 and TRBJ2-6; TRBD1 matches at 9 bases. CDR3 length: 19 amino acids. The germline CDR1 and CDR2 sequences are MDHEN and SYDVKM. Losses at the gene ends were 3 bases for V and 2 bases for J; bases not matched to a gene: 11. CDR3 region: CASSFVGGTGNTGANVLTF. The CDR3 bases are TGTGCCAGCAGTTTTGTAGGCGGGACAGGGAACACTGGGGCCAACGTCCTGACTTTC.

J is TRBJ1-2 and V is TRBV5-1; possibly TRBD1 for D (6 bases). The CDR3 spans 14 residues. Germline V gives CDR1 SGHRS, CDR2 YFSETQ. V was pared by 3 bases and J by 3 bases, with 12 bases between. The CDR3 DNA reads as TGCGCCAGCAGCTGGGACATTGGAGACTATGGCTACACCTTC. As protein: CASSWDIGDYGYTF. The whole variable domain, remainder taken from reference TRBV5-1 and TRBJ1-2, is KAGVTQTPRYLIKTRGQQVTLSCSPISGHRSVSWYQQTPGQGLQFLFEYFSETQRNKGNFPGRFSGRQFSNSRSEMNVSTLELGDSALYLCASSWDIGDYGYTFGSGTRLTVV.

The gene calls are TRBV6-1 and TRBJ2-1; the D gene is possibly TRBD2 (6 bases). The CDR3 has 14 amino acids. The germline V and J ends were trimmed by 7 bases and 9 bases, with 19 bases remaining between them. The germline V gene has CDR1 MNHNS and CDR2 SASEGT. The CDR3 region is CASIQGTSVREQFF. The CDR3, as DNA: TGTGCCAGCATTCAAGGGACTTCGGTGCGTGAGCAGTTCTTC.

This clonotype showed up just a few times. V usage is TRBV5-1 and J usage is TRBJ2-1, with 11 bases that match TRBD1. J was trimmed by 9 bases and V by 0 bases; bases with no gene match: 5. Germline V CDR1 and CDR2: SGHRS, YFSETQ. This CDR3 spans 15 amino acids. The CDR3 nucleotides are TGCGCCAGCAGCTTGGAGTGGACAGGGGGCTCTGAGCAGTTCTTC. This translates into CASSLEWTGGSEQFF.

There are many counts of this clonotype. CDR3 DNA: TGCAGCGTTGTAAGTAGCAGAGACAATGAGCAGTTCTTC. It yields the protein CSVVSSRDNEQFF. The genes are TRBV29-1 and TRBJ2-1; D unclear. V lost 4 bases, J lost 5 bases, and 12 bases lay in between. Germline assignment: CDR1 SQVTM and CDR2 ANQGSEA. The CDR3 runs to 13 residues.

This clonotype was found many times. The chain uses TRBV3-1 and TRBJ2-1; 11 bases fit TRBD2. CDR1 LGHDT and CDR2 YNNKEL come from the germline V gene (reference sequence). After removal of 2 bases from V and 9 bases from J, the junction contained 3 bases not matched to a gene. The CDR3 length is 14 residues. CDR3: CASSQTSGSGEQFF. In nucleotides, the CDR3 is TGTGCCAGCAGCCAAACTAGCGGGAGCGGTGAGCAGTTCTTC.

In this sample, this clonotype turned up many times. The chain recombines TRBV5-1 with TRBJ2-2; 8 bases agree with TRBD1. The trim removed 5 bases at V and 3 bases at J, leaving 0 bases unmatched. In germline, CDR1 is SGHRS, CDR2 YFSETQ. This CDR3 has 13 residues. The CDR3 DNA follows: TGCGCCAGCAGACAGGGGGACACCGGGGAGCTGTTTTTT. Its protein is CASRQGDTGELFF.

This clonotype was seen ten or more times. J is TRBJ2-7 and V is TRBV29-1; D not resolved. Trimming stripped 4 bases from V and 6 bases from J, with 7 bases between. CDR3 length: 10 amino acids. Germline loops: CDR1 SQVTM, CDR2 ANQGSEA. The CDR3 nucleotides read TGCAGCGTTGTTCGAGCCGAGCAGTACTTC. This translates into CSVVRAEQYF.

This clonotype was detected only a few times. V gene TRBV6-2 or TRBV6-3 combines with J gene TRBJ2-7, with D unresolved. Trimming shortened V by 7 bases and J by 0 bases, and 7 bases separated the two germline ends. Looked up from germline, CDR1 is MNHEY and CDR2 is SVGEGT. The length of the CDR3 is 12 residues. The CDR3 here is CASTPDSYEQYF. The CDR3 DNA follows: TGTGCCAGCACCCCAGACTCCTACGAGCAGTACTTC.

V is TRBV20-1 and J is TRBJ1-1; D is possibly TRBD1 (6 bases). This CDR3 comprises 15 residues. Germline V gives CDR1 DFQATT, CDR2 SNEGSKA (reference sequence). Trimming removed 0 bases from V and 2 bases from J, with 13 bases in between. The CDR3 loop reads CSARDGQTLNTEAFF. Written as DNA, the CDR3 is TGCAGTGCTAGAGATGGACAGACATTAAACACTGAAGCTTTCTTT.

V and J are TRBV6-4 and TRBJ1-5; D is unclear. Trimming cost V 2 bases and J 7 bases, with 6 bases left between them. CDR1 and CDR2 (germline): MRHNA, SNTAGT. This CDR3 comprises 12 residues. CDR3 region: CASSDGSQPQHF. For the CDR3, the DNA is TGTGCCAGCAGTGACGGATCCCAGCCCCAGCATTTT.

V and J are TRBV12-3 or TRBV12-4 and TRBJ1-4; D is possibly TRBD1 (5 bases). The V end was cut by 7 bases, the J end by 7 bases, with 22 bases between. The CDR3 consists of 16 residues. The CDR3 region is CASTRLERGVSEKLFF. CDR3 DNA: TGTGCCAGCACCAGATTGGAGAGGGGCGTTAGTGAAAAACTGTTTTTT.

This clonotype was counted at least ten times. This chain uses TRBV3-1 with TRBJ2-2; D perhaps matches TRBD2 (5 bases). Germline CDR1 and CDR2: LGHDT and YNNKEL (reference sequence). Trimming cost V 3 bases and J 5 bases, with 7 bases left between them. The CDR3 length is 13 residues. The CDR3 bases are TGTGCCAGCAGCCAGACTACTACCGGGGAGCTGTTTTTT. Protein sequence: CASSQTTTGELFF.

The chain combines TRBV20-1 with TRBJ2-3; a possible D gene is TRBD2 (5 bases). CDR1 and CDR2 from the germline V gene are DFQATT and SNEGSKA (reference sequence). CDR3 length: 14 residues. The V end was cut by 6 bases, the J end by 2 bases, with 15 bases between. The CDR3 DNA follows: TGCAGTGCACGGGTTCCGGGAATCACAGATACGCAGTATTTT. Translation gives CSARVPGITDTQYF.

This clonotype was observed many times. J is TRBJ2-7 and V is TRBV5-6; the D is unclear. The CDR3 sequence is 13 residues long. Trimming took off 4 bases at V and 3 bases at J, with 11 bases between the two ends. Germline loops: CDR1 SGHDT, CDR2 YYEEEE. In DNA, the CDR3 is TGTGCCAGCAGCACTCGACCCAGCTACGAGCAGTACGTC. Its translation: CASSTRPSYEQYV.

Many counts were recorded for this clonotype. The chain couples TRBV9 to TRBJ2-1; D remains unclear. The germline V gene encodes CDR1 SGDLS and CDR2 YYNGEE. The CDR3 runs to 14 residues. V lost 3 bases and J 8 bases, leaving 15 bases between the germline ends. The CDR3: CASSGDGLGDEQFF. The CDR3 bases are TGTGCCAGCAGCGGGGATGGTTTAGGAGATGAGCAGTTCTTC.

This clonotype was counted ten times or more. V gene TRBV6-4 combines with J gene TRBJ2-1; a weak D match, TRBD1 (5 bases). Trimming removed 2 bases at V and 5 bases at J, with 7 bases between. Germline V lookup: CDR1 MRHNA, CDR2 SNTAGT. This CDR3 comprises 13 residues. DNA of the CDR3: TGTGCCAGCAGTGACGGGGCGGACAATGAGCAGTTCTTC. It translates to CASSDGADNEQFF.

This chain joins TRBV30 and TRBJ2-3; unclear D gene. With 1 base removed from V and 6 bases from J, the gap between germline ends came to 11 bases. The CDR3 is 13 amino acids. Germline CDR1 reads GTSNPN; CDR2 reads SVGIG (reference sequence). The CDR3 is CAWSDRVADTQYF. The CDR3 nucleotides read TGTGCCTGGAGTGATCGTGTGGCTGATACGCAGTATTTT.

In this sample, this clonotype turned up many times. CDR3 DNA: TGTGCCAGCAGTTACGGACAGGGGGATGTTGAGACCCAGTACTTC. Protein product: CASSYGQGDVETQYF. The chain uses TRBV6-5 and TRBJ2-5; 10 bases agree with TRBD1. V shed 2 bases, J shed 5 bases, and the junction held 5 bases outside the gene matches. The CDR3 sequence is 15 residues long. CDR1 MNHEY and CDR2 SVGAGI come from the germline V gene.

This chain links TRBV6-5 with TRBJ2-3; D unclear. Germline V gene data show CDR1 as MNHEY and CDR2 as SVGAGI. The CDR3 runs to 15 residues. The V and J ends lost 4 bases and 2 bases respectively, with 13 bases between them. In DNA form, the CDR3 reads TGTGCCAGCAGTTCCGTTCAGTGGGACACAGATACGCAGTATTTT. Translated: CASSSVQWDTDTQYF.

This chain uses TRBV28 with TRBJ1-5; possible D gene TRBD1, 5 bases. Germline CDR1 MDHEN, CDR2 SYDVKM. The CDR3 is made up of 14 amino acids. Between the trimmed V and J ends, which lost 1 base and 4 bases, there was a span of 8 bases. CDR3 region: CASSLLGLNQPQHF. CDR3 coding DNA: TGTGCCAGCAGTTTATTGGGGCTTAATCAGCCCCAGCATTTT.

This chain connects TRBV5-1 to TRBJ2-6; TRBD1 might be the D (6 bases). V was clipped by 3 bases and J by 3 bases, with 10 bases between them. CDR1 and CDR2 from the germline V gene are SGHRS and YFSETQ. CDR3 length: 15 residues. Written as DNA, the CDR3 is TGCGCCAGCAGCTCACAGGGCGGTGGGGCCAACGTCCTGACTTTC. It is translated as CASSSQGGGANVLTF.

Comment on this clonotype: This is likely a read error, given that the CDR3 carries no conserved phenylalanine or tryptophan at its end. The limits of the CDR3 on the DNA are not certain, so only TCRdb's listed CDR3 is given. CDR3 sequence: CASSSGGASGRI. The V gene is TRBV6-2 or TRBV6-3, the J gene TRBJ2-7; TRBD2, the table's D call, was not compared with the DNA. CDR1 is MNHEY and CDR2 is SVGEGT in the germline V gene. The CDR3 sequence runs 12 residues, both termini included.

This clonotype appeared a few times. The chain links TRBV6-6 to TRBJ2-3; D is unclear. The V gene lost 0 bases and the J gene lost 4 bases, with 5 bases spanning the gap. This CDR3 is 13 amino acids long. Per the germline V gene, CDR1 is MNHNY and CDR2 is SVGAGI (reference sequence). The CDR3 DNA follows: TGTGCCAGCAGTTACTCAGGGCCAGATACGCAGTATTTT. This sequence encodes CASSYSGPDTQYF.

This clonotype was seen repeatedly, ten times or more. V is TRBV9 and J is TRBJ2-4; no clear D. Germline CDR1 reads SGDLS; CDR2 reads YYNGEE. Trimming removed 4 bases from V and 6 bases from J, with 17 bases in between. This CDR3 region has 15 residues. CDR3 sequence reads: CASSPSDGAGNIQYF. The CDR3 coding sequence is TGTGCCAGCAGCCCCTCAGACGGAGCAGGAAACATTCAGTACTTC.

The rearrangement links TRBV12-3 or TRBV12-4 to TRBJ1-1; D is unclear. This CDR3 contains 14 residues. The V end was cut by 5 bases, the J end by 6 bases, with 16 bases between. DNA of the CDR3: TGTGCCAGCAGTCCCACCAGGACCCTTCCTGAAGCTTTCTTT. Its protein is CASSPTRTLPEAFF.

This clonotype was detected many times. The rearrangement links TRBV25-1 to TRBJ1-4; TRBD1 is a possible D gene (5 bases). V lost 0 bases to trimming and J lost 8 bases, with 10 bases between them. The CDR3 consists of 14 residues. Germline V gene sequence: CDR1 MGHDK, CDR2 SYGVNS. The chain's CDR3 is CASSEYRVGEKLFF. As DNA, the CDR3 is TGTGCCAGCAGTGAATACAGGGTAGGGGAAAAACTGTTTTTT.

This clonotype turned up a few times. The chain joins TRBV24-1 to TRBJ2-2; D gene uncertain. Per germline, CDR1 KGHDR and CDR2 SFDVKD. The CDR3 is 14 residues long. Deletions cut 0 bases from V and 1 base from J, with 2 bases between. CDR3 region: CATSDLGNTGELFF. The CDR3 nucleotides are TGTGCCACCAGTGATTTGGGGAACACCGGGGAGCTGTTTTTT.

This clonotype was counted ten times or more. The chain couples TRBV11-2 to TRBJ2-1, with 8 bases matching TRBD2. Germline CDR1 and CDR2: SGHAT and FQNNGV. The CDR3 consists of 18 residues. J lost 4 bases, V lost 6 bases, and 17 bases had no gene match. CDR3 nucleotide sequence: TGTGCCAGCAGTCCCCTAATTGTCCTAGCGGGTGGGTACAATGAGCAGTTCTTC. This translates into CASSPLIVLAGGYNEQFF.